This T cell receptor beta chain is drawn from a study of T-cell memory formation after mild COVID-19. Study context: Largely donor-specific sequence clusters came from a couple of donors. Study conclusions and caveats: Contracting clones localized mainly to CM and EM when CD4+ and mainly to EMRA when CD8+. Pre-infection memory contained some responding clones, which suggested that cross-reactive memory had joined.

The table lists this clonotype with a few counts. Its cognate antigen is unknown. The ends lost 3 bases at V and 9 bases at J; junction bases unmatched: 9. There are 15 residues in the CDR3. The germline CDR1 and CDR2 sequences are KGHSH and LQKENI. With constant-segment primers, 5'RACE yielded cDNA libraries of TCR alpha and TCR beta that carried sample barcodes and UMIs. MiXCR, applied by TCRdb to the 5' RACE reads, yields one record per CDR3 protein. Of around 340,000 distinct CDR3 sequences in the sample, 15% to 20% were seen once. This chain links TRBV18 with TRBJ2-1, with 9 positions matching TRBD2. Specimen: PBMCs or a T cell subset sorted from them (not recorded which). This TCR was recovered from a man between 18 and 29 years old who had mild COVID-19 (a few samples of this study predate the infection). Cell type and time point are not known. The CDR3 DNA is TGTGCCAGCTCACCTCTGGAGCGGGGGGTTGGTGAGCAGTTCTTC. Translating gives CASSPLERGVGEQFF. The full variable domain, rest sourced from reference TRBV18 and TRBJ2-1, is NAGVMQNPRHLVRRRGQEARLRCSPMKGHSHVYWYRQLPEEGLKFMVYLQKENIIDESGMPKERFSAEFPKEGPSILRIQQVVRGDSAAYFCASSPLERGVGEQFFGPGTRLTVL.